The 22 T cell receptor beta chains in this list originate from one sample, sequenced in a study of blood T cell repertoires in COVID-19 (dated by TCRdb to 2018 to 2021). The library was produced with the immunoSEQ multiplex PCR assay. Imported from immuneACCESS, the table was reduced by TCRdb to in-frame sequences with V and J called. These copies leave out some clones; in studies compared against another copy, an unresolved V gene accounts for under half, and the cause of the remainder is not known. Across this sample there are 150,000 or so clones, with 84% seen only once. The ten most abundant clones make up approximately 5.7% of the sample. Sequenced sample: PBMCs or T cells enriched from blood (not recorded which). All receptors derive from a woman aged 45-65 years who had been exposed to COVID-19.

The chain is built from TRBV27 and TRBJ1-5; D is perhaps TRBD1 (6 bases). The CDR3 loop spans 14 amino acids. Trimming stripped 5 bases from V and 0 bases from J, with 8 bases between. Per germline, CDR1 MNHEY and CDR2 SMNVEV (reference sequence). CDR3 DNA sequence: TGTGCCAGCAGTCACAGGGATAGCAATCAGCCCCAGCATTTT. Protein sequence: CASSHRDSNQPQHF.

This clone was seen just once. The rearrangement joins TRBV5-1 to TRBJ1-1; TRBD1 might be the D (5 bases). V was clipped by 3 bases and J by 5 bases, with 14 bases between them. The CDR3 spans 14 residues. Germline V gives CDR1 SGHRS, CDR2 YFSETQ. The CDR3 loop reads CASSSDSSYTEAFF. In DNA, the CDR3 is TGCGCCAGCAGCTCTGACAGCTCTTATACTGAAGCTTTCTTT.

The chain uses TRBV6-4 and TRBJ2-1; the D gene is possibly TRBD1 (6 bases). The ends were cut back, 2 bases at V and 6 bases at J, with 11 bases in the middle. CDR3 length: 14 amino acids. Germline CDR1 is MRHNA and CDR2 is SNTAGT. Written as DNA, the CDR3 is TGTGCCAGCAGTGACAGTGGGGGCGGCAATGAGCAGTTCTTC. This sequence encodes CASSDSGGGNEQFF.

This clone showed up just once. V usage is TRBV11-3 and J usage is TRBJ2-1; 9 positions agree with TRBD2. With 3 bases clipped from V and 8 bases from J, the junction kept 8 bases outside the gene matches. Germline V gene lookup returns CDR1 SGHNT and CDR2 YENEEA. This CDR3 has 15 amino acids. CDR3 nucleotides: TGTGCCAGCAGCTTTGGTAGCGGGAGTGCTGATGAGCAGTTCTTC. Its protein is CASSFGSGSADEQFF.

V is TRBV10-3 and J is TRBJ1-2; no clear D. CDR3 length: 13 amino acids. V was cut by 0 bases and J by 1 base, with 3 bases left in between. Germline V gene data show CDR1 as ENHRY and CDR2 as SYGVKD. The CDR3, as DNA: TGTGCCATCAGTGAGTCCCTTAACTATGGCTACACCTTC. This encodes CAISESLNYGYTF.

The chain joins TRBV5-1 to TRBJ1-1; D not certain. Germline V gives CDR1 SGHRS, CDR2 YFSETQ. This CDR3 is 15 amino acids long. Trimming removed 0 bases at V and 1 base at J, with 10 bases between. CDR3 sequence (DNA): TGCGCCAGCAGCTTGGGTCTCCGGGGGAACACTGAAGCTTTCTTT. Protein: CASSLGLRGNTEAFF.

This chain uses TRBV10-2 with TRBJ1-1; D gene unclear. Germline V gene data show CDR1 as WSHSY and CDR2 as SAAADI. This CDR3 contains 13 residues. V shed 7 bases and J shed 7 bases, with 16 bases lying between them. This CDR3 is CASIPDGRDEAFF. The CDR3 DNA follows: TGCGCCAGCATCCCGGACGGGAGGGATGAAGCTTTCTTT.

The J gene is TRBJ1-3, the V gene TRBV5-1; a weak D match, TRBD1 (6 bases). The CDR3 extends over 15 amino acids. V shed 4 bases and J shed 1 base, with 12 bases lying between them. The germline V gene has CDR1 SGHRS and CDR2 YFSETQ. The CDR3 sequence: CASSPTGTSGNTIYF. The CDR3 region has the DNA TGCGCCAGCAGCCCGACCGGGACATCTGGAAACACCATATATTTT.

V is TRBV15 and J is TRBJ1-5; unclear D gene. The CDR3 is 17 amino acids. CDR1 and CDR2 (germline): LNHNV, YYDKDF (reference sequence). V was clipped by 0 bases and J by 6 bases, with 18 bases between them. CDR3 sequence (DNA): TGTGCCACCAGCAGAGAGTCTTCTCTTCTTCGGGGTCAGCCCCAGCATTTT. Amino acid sequence: CATSRESSLLRGQPQHF.

This clone was detected a few times. DNA of the CDR3: TGTGCCAGCAGTTTATTAACGGTGGCAGGCACCAATCAGCCCCAGCATTTT. This encodes CASSLLTVAGTNQPQHF. The chain couples TRBV27 to TRBJ1-5; D not certain. Germline loops: CDR1 MNHEY, CDR2 SMNVEV (reference sequence). Trimming cost V 1 base and J 3 bases, with 16 bases left between them. This CDR3 spans 17 amino acids.

V usage is TRBV11-3 and J usage is TRBJ2-1; 8 nucleotides match TRBD1. The V segment lost 0 bases and the J segment 6 bases; nucleotides outside the gene matches: 10. The CDR3 covers 17 residues. Germline V gene sequence: CDR1 SGHNT, CDR2 YENEEA. The CDR3 sequence is CASSLDPGTGEANEQFF. DNA of the CDR3: TGTGCCAGCAGCTTAGACCCCGGGACAGGTGAAGCCAATGAGCAGTTCTTC.

CDR3 loop: CASENSGGARNEQFF. CDR3 sequence (DNA): TGCGCCAGTGAAAATAGCGGGGGGGCGCGGAATGAGCAGTTCTTC. V usage is TRBV10-2 and J usage is TRBJ2-1; TRBD2 agrees at 11 bases. With V trimmed by 9 bases and J by 7 bases, 11 bases remained unmatched. Germline V gives CDR1 WSHSY, CDR2 SAAADI. The CDR3 loop spans 15 amino acids.

The chain combines TRBV30 with TRBJ1-2, with D uncertain. Per germline, CDR1 GTSNPN and CDR2 SVGIG (reference sequence). The germline V and J ends were trimmed by 2 bases and 8 bases, with 21 bases remaining between them. The length of the CDR3 is 15 residues. Written as DNA, the CDR3 is TGTGCCTGGAGTTATGGCACTCTACGGGGAGGGGGCTACACCTTC. This encodes CAWSYGTLRGGGYTF. The whole variable domain, filled in from reference TRBV30 and TRBJ1-2, reads SQTIHQWPATLVQPVGSPLSLECTVEGTSNPNLYWYRQAAGRGLQLLFYSVGIGQISSEVPQNLSASRPQDRQFILSSKKLLLSDSGFYLCAWSYGTLRGGGYTFGSGTRLTVV.

The V gene is TRBV6-6, the J gene TRBJ1-3; 7 bases match TRBD1. Germline CDR1 MNHNY, CDR2 SVGAGI (reference sequence). This CDR3 has 15 amino acids. Trimming at V came to 6 bases and at J to 0 bases, leaving 5 bases not matched to a gene. CDR3 nucleotides: TGTGCCAGCAGAGAAAAGGGGGCCTCTGGAAACACCATATATTTT. Its protein product is CASREKGASGNTIYF.

The J gene is TRBJ2-7, the V gene TRBV6-4, with 10 nucleotides matching TRBD2. Per germline, CDR1 MRHNA and CDR2 SNTAGT. Trimming cost V 5 bases and J 5 bases; bases outside gene matches: 9. The CDR3 consists of 15 residues. CDR3 in amino acids: CASSRTSGDNNEQYF. The CDR3 DNA is TGTGCCAGCAGTCGGACTAGCGGAGATAATAACGAGCAGTACTTC.

The rearrangement uses TRBV2 and TRBJ2-1, with D perhaps TRBD1 (8 bases). The CDR3 spans 13 residues. Germline lookup yields CDR1 SNHLY and CDR2 FYNNEI. The V gene lost 9 bases and the J gene lost 3 bases, with 12 bases spanning the gap. DNA for the CDR3: TGTGCCAGTTACAGGGGGGGCTACAATGAGCAGTTCTTC. Its protein product is CASYRGGYNEQFF. The full variable domain, in which reference TRBV2 and TRBJ2-1 provide the parts outside the CDR3, is EPEVTQTPSHQVTQMGQEVILRCVPISNHLYFYWYRQILGQKVEFLVSFYNNEISEKSEIFDDQFSVERPDGSNFTLKIRSTKLEDSAMYFCASYRGGYNEQFFGPGTRLTVL.

This clone was seen more than once but under ten times. The DNA for the CDR3 is TGTGCCAGTAGTCCCTTTCGACAGCCTAGCACAGATACGCAGTATTTT. Translated: CASSPFRQPSTDTQYF. V gene TRBV19 combines with J gene TRBJ2-3, with D maybe TRBD1 (5 bases). Germline V gives CDR1 LNHDA, CDR2 SQIVND (reference sequence). Trimming took off 5 bases at V and 0 bases at J, with 15 bases between the two ends. This CDR3 is 16 amino acids long.

This chain joins TRBV6-5 and TRBJ2-7, with 8 bases lining up with TRBD1. The CDR3 length is 16 residues. Per the germline V gene, CDR1 is MNHEY and CDR2 is SVGAGI. The trim removed 0 bases at V and 0 bases at J, leaving 4 bases unmatched. Here the CDR3 DNA reads TGTGCCAGCAGTTACTCGGACAGGGAAGGCTCCTACGAGCAGTACTTC. Translated, it gives CASSYSDREGSYEQYF.

This clone was detected a few times. The V call is TRBV5-1, the J call TRBJ1-2; TRBD1 matches 7 bases. Germline loops: CDR1 SGHRS, CDR2 YFSETQ. This CDR3 comprises 13 residues. Germline trimming cut 4 bases from V and 2 bases from J; bases unmatched to any gene: 2. CDR3 DNA sequence: TGCGCCAGCAGCACAGGGGAAAACTATGGCTACACCTTC. Translation: CASSTGENYGYTF.

This chain connects TRBV5-1 to TRBJ2-5; 10 bases line up with TRBD1. This CDR3 has 15 amino acids. The junction had 9 bases not matched to a gene; V was cut back by 6 bases and J by 4 bases. Germline V CDR1 and CDR2: SGHRS, YFSETQ. CDR3 nucleotide sequence: TGCGCCAGCAAAGGAGGACAGGGGGGTGGAGAGACCCAGTACTTC. It yields the protein CASKGGQGGGETQYF. Full variable domain (missing parts from reference TRBV5-1 and TRBJ2-5): KAGVTQTPRYLIKTRGQQVTLSCSPISGHRSVSWYQQTPGQGLQFLFEYFSETQRNKGNFPGRFSGRQFSNSRSEMNVSTLELGDSALYLCASKGGQGGGETQYFGPGTRLLVL.

The V gene is TRBV4-1, the J gene TRBJ1-5, with 7 bases identical to TRBD1. The V and J ends lost 4 bases and 1 base, in that order; junction bases with no gene match: 4. CDR1 MGHRA and CDR2 YSYEKL come from the germline V gene. This CDR3 has 15 amino acids. The CDR3 protein is CASSPGQLSNQPQHF. DNA for the CDR3: TGCGCCAGCAGCCCGGGACAGTTAAGCAATCAGCCCCAGCATTTT.

This clone was counted once. The rearrangement links TRBV15 to TRBJ1-5; TRBD1 might be the D (5 bases). V was cut by 8 bases and J by 5 bases, with 13 bases left in between. From germline, CDR1 is LNHNV and CDR2 YYDKDF (reference sequence). This CDR3 is built from 13 residues. CDR3 in amino acids: CATGRGTHQPQHF. CDR3 nucleotide sequence: TGTGCCACCGGGAGGGGCACTCATCAGCCCCAGCATTTT.